The text below deals with one TCR beta chain. This sample is drawn from a study of blood T cell repertoires in COVID-19. Overall study context: Spain, Italy and the United States supplied samples that represented acute and convalescent COVID-19. T cells, B-cell-depleted T cells, or PBMCs supplied cDNA or gDNA.

V was trimmed by 1 base and J by 9 bases, leaving 13 bases between them. Germline CDR1 reads LGHNA; CDR2 reads YSLEER. The CDR3 sequence is 14 residues long. Clones were read by immunoSEQ multiplex PCR, and TCRdb kept only the in-frame ones, dropping some. The sample has roughly 130,000 clones; about four fifths are singletons. The TCR sequence derives from a woman between 70 and 85 years old with COVID-19, enrolled during active disease. The sequenced material came from peripheral blood. The chain couples TRBV4-3 to TRBJ2-1; D might be TRBD2 (6 bases). CDR3 residues: CASSQVGSGGEQFF. The DNA of the CDR3 is TGCGCCAGCAGCCAAGTTGGGTCCGGGGGTGAGCAGTTCTTC.